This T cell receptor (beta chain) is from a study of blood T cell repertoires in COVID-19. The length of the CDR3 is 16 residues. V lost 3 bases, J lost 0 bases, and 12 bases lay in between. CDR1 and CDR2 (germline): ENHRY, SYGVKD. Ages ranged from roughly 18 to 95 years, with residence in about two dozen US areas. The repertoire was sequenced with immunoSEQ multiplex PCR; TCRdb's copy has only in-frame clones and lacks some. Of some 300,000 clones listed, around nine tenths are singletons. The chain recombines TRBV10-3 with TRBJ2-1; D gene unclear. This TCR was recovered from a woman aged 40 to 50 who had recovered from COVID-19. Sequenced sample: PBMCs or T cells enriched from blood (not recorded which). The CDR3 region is CAISDQRLSSYNEQFF. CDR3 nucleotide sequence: TGTGCCATCAGTGATCAGCGTCTGAGCTCCTACAATGAGCAGTTCTTC.